This T cell receptor beta chain was retrieved from a study of beta chain features in type 1 diabetes. Study results and caveats: More deletions and fewer insertions at VDJ junctions were seen in type 1 diabetes patients. Type 1 diabetes patients had moderately but significantly shorter TCRB CDR3s in all four CD4+ subsets.

CDR1 LGHNA and CDR2 YNFKEQ come from the germline V gene. V was trimmed by 0 bases and J by 6 bases, leaving 11 bases between them. This CDR3 region has 14 residues. cDNA synthesis used the whole RNA isolate, giving expressed TCRB sequences. Some 3.6 million reads was the average for naive, central memory and regulatory T cell samples. Produced via immunoSEQ multiplex PCR; TCRdb's table is partial and in-frame only. Here the sample spans around 710,000 clones, around an eighth being singletons. In the case of this clone: Its cognate antigen is unknown.

This clonotype was obtained from a young man with type 1 diabetes. The sequenced sample consisted of naive CD4+ T cells from blood. This chain connects TRBV4-2 to TRBJ1-2; D ambiguous. This CDR3 is CASSQEGPRHGYTF. CDR3 coding DNA: TGTGCCAGCAGCCAAGAAGGTCCCCGGCATGGCTACACCTTC.